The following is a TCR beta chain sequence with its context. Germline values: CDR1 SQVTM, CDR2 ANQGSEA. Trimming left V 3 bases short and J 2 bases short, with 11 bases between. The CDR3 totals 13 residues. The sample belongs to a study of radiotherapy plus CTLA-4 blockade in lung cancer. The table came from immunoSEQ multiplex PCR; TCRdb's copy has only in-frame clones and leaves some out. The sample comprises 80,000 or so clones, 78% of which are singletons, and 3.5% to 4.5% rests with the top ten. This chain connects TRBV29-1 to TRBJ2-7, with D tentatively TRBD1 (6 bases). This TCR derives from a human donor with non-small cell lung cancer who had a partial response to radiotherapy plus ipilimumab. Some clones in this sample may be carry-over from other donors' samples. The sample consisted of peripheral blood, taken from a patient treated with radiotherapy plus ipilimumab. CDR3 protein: CSVEGDTTYEQYF. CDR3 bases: TGCAGCGTTGAGGGGGACACTACCTACGAGCAGTACTTC.